Listed here are 5 T cell receptor beta chains from one sample, sequenced in a study of blood T cells in healthy people across ages. PCR was performed a second time for roughly 7 to 11 cycles using a sample-barcoded 5' primer and a J-beta primer mix. MiXCR, applied by TCRdb to the 5' RACE reads, yields one record per CDR3 protein. The sample records 1.5 million to 2 million distinct CDR3 sequences, roughly two fifths being singletons. Input material: blood. The receptors were gathered from a human donor in good health.

The chain joins TRBV7-9 to TRBJ2-2, with a tentative D call TRBD2 (6 bases). The CDR3 is 16 residues long. CDR1 SEHNR and CDR2 FQNEAQ come from the germline V gene (reference sequence). Trimming stripped 7 bases from V and 2 bases from J, with 17 bases between. CDR3 coding DNA: TGTGCCAGCACCCCACCGGGGGACCTAAACACCGGGGAGCTGTTTTTT. Translated, it gives CASTPPGDLNTGELFF.

The chain recombines TRBV11-3 with TRBJ2-7, with D possibly being TRBD2 (6 bases). Trimming stripped 5 bases from V and 0 bases from J, with 17 bases between. The CDR3 loop spans 16 amino acids. Germline lookup yields CDR1 SGHNT and CDR2 YENEEA. The CDR3 is CASSPYAGTDSYEQYF. The CDR3 bases are TGTGCCAGCAGCCCCTACGCCGGGACTGACTCCTACGAGCAGTACTTC. The variable domain in full, with the rest retrieved from reference TRBV11-3 and TRBJ2-7, is EAGVVQSPRYKIIEKKQPVAFWCNPISGHNTLYWYLQNLGQGPELLIRYENEEAVDDSQLPKDRFSAERLKGVDSTLKIQPAELGDSAVYLCASSPYAGTDSYEQYFGPGTRLTVT.

In its sample, this clonotype was seen a few times. V and J are TRBV29-1 and TRBJ1-1; 8 bases are shared with TRBD1. Germline-derived CDR1 and CDR2 are SQVTM and ANQGSEA. With 5 bases clipped from V and 0 bases from J, the junction kept 2 bases outside the gene matches. The CDR3 totals 13 residues. The CDR3 DNA is TGCAGCGTTCGACAGGGGATGAACACTGAAGCTTTCTTT. It yields the protein CSVRQGMNTEAFF.

The chain is built from TRBV6-2 or TRBV6-3 and TRBJ2-7; no reliable D call. The germline V gene encodes CDR1 MNHEY and CDR2 SVGEGT. The CDR3 loop spans 12 amino acids. The V and J ends lost 6 bases and 5 bases respectively, with 11 bases between them. CDR3 residues: CASRTLNHEQYF. DNA for the CDR3: TGTGCCAGCAGGACCTTAAACCACGAGCAGTACTTC.

This chain joins TRBV18 and TRBJ1-1; D might be TRBD1 (6 bases). The CDR3 length is 15 residues. Deletions cut 5 bases from V and 5 bases from J, with 18 bases between. The germline CDR1 and CDR2 sequences are KGHSH and LQKENI. This CDR3 is CASSSRGGMWTEAFF. The CDR3 bases are TGTGCCAGCTCATCGAGGGGGGGCATGTGGACTGAAGCTTTCTTT.